This T cell receptor (beta chain) was identified in a study of T-cell reconstitution after alpha-beta-depleted transplantation in children. Unique molecular identifiers were incorporated when the TCRbeta library was constructed. Each CDR3 protein gets one entry after TCRdb re-called the PCR reads with MiXCR. The data contain around 440,000 distinct CDR3 sequences, about 11% of them singletons. V lost 1 base, J lost 2 bases, and 6 bases lay in between. Germline lookup yields CDR1 MNHEY and CDR2 SMNVEV (reference sequence). The CDR3 sequence is 13 residues long. The sample holds many counts of this clonotype. Its antigen is undetermined. Study findings and constraints: Some patients showed high day-60 TCRbeta diversity, which derived from surviving recipient T cells and thymic progenitors.

V is TRBV27 and J is TRBJ2-7; D gene uncertain. The receptor was isolated from a child between 2 and 9 years old with inherited bone marrow failure, due to receive a stem cell transplant. Sequenced here: PBMCs, sampled before TCRalphabeta/CD19-depleted stem cell transplant. For the CDR3, the DNA is TGTGCCAGCAGTTTATTTGGGGCCTACGAGCAGTACTTC. It specifies CASSLFGAYEQYF.